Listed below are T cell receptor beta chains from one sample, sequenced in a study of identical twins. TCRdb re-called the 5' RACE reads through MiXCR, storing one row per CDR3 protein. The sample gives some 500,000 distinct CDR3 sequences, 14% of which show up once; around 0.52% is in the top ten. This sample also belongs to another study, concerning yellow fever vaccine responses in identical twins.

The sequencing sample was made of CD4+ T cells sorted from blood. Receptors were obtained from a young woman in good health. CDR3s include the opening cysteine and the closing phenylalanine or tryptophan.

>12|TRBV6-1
CASSDMASEQYF
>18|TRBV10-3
CAISESKSAGIRTDTQYF
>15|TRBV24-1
CATSDLRGALNEQFF
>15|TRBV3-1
CASSETSGDYNEQFF
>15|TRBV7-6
CASSFSTGLQETQYF
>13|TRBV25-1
CASMVGSNSPLHF
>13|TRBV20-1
CSASLDREYEQYF
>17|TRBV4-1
CASSRARNSGATYEQYF
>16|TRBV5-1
CASSLGTLGADYEQYF
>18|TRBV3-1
CASSQDLSGLGSYNEQFF
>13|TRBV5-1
CASPGLETGELFF
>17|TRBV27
CASSLSPWTGGADTQYF
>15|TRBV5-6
CASSLGGSATYEQYF
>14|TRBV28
CASRGGGTNEKLFF
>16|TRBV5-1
CASSKGLAGDGETQYF
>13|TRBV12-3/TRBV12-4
CASRGRTPPKLFF